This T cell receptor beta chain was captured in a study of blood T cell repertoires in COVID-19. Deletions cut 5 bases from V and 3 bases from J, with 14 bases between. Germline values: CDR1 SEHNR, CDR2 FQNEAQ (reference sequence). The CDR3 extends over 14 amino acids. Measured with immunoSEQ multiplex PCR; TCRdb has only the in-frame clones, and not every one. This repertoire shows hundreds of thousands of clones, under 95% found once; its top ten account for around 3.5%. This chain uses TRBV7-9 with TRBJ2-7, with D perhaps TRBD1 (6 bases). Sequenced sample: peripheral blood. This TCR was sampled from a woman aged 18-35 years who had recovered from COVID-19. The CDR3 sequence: CASSEQGRSYEQYV. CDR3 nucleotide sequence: TGTGCCAGCAGCGAACAGGGTAGAAGCTACGAGCAGTACGTC.